The 5 T cell receptor beta chains given below trace back to one sample, sequenced in a study of blood T cells in healthy people across ages. The use of a sample-barcoded 5' primer and a J-beta primer mix characterized a second PCR of roughly 7 to 12 cycles. TCRdb analysed the 5' RACE reads with MiXCR anew, one entry per CDR3 protein. This table holds about 380,000 distinct CDR3 sequences, 52% found once. Input material: blood. These receptors all stem from a man aged 55 to 70 in good health.

This chain links TRBV6-1 with TRBJ1-2; D is ambiguous. The germline V and J ends were trimmed by 4 bases and 0 bases, with 12 bases remaining between them. Germline-derived CDR1 and CDR2 are MNHNS and SASEGT. The CDR3 covers 15 residues. The CDR3 DNA follows: TGTGCCAGCAGTGCAGTGGCCGGATCTAACTATGGCTACACCTTC. It translates to CASSAVAGSNYGYTF.

This chain links TRBV5-6 with TRBJ2-4; 8 bases fit TRBD1. With 6 bases clipped from V and 2 bases from J, the junction kept 10 bases outside the gene matches. The CDR3 totals 16 residues. Germline assignment: CDR1 SGHDT and CDR2 YYEEEE. CDR3 nucleotides: TGTGCCAGCAATTTGTTGGACAGGGATTCCAAAAACATTCAGTACTTC. This codes for CASNLLDRDSKNIQYF.

This chain uses TRBV5-1 with TRBJ1-1; D unclear. Per germline, CDR1 SGHRS and CDR2 YFSETQ. The CDR3 runs to 13 residues. V lost 0 bases and J 6 bases, leaving 9 bases between the germline ends. The CDR3 DNA reads as TGCGCCAGCAGCTTGGCCGGTCGGTCTGAAGCTTTCTTT. This translates into CASSLAGRSEAFF. The full variable domain, in which reference TRBV5-1 and TRBJ1-1 provide the parts outside the CDR3, is KAGVTQTPRYLIKTRGQQVTLSCSPISGHRSVSWYQQTPGQGLQFLFEYFSETQRNKGNFPGRFSGRQFSNSRSEMNVSTLELGDSALYLCASSLAGRSEAFFGQGTRLTVV.

This clonotype appeared a few times. This chain links TRBV20-1 with TRBJ1-1; TRBD1 might be the D (5 bases). Trimming stripped 3 bases from V and 0 bases from J, with 14 bases between. The CDR3 consists of 15 residues. The germline gives CDR1 DFQATT, CDR2 SNEGSKA (reference sequence). Here the CDR3 reads CSASLQRGLNTEAFF. The CDR3 nucleotides are TGCAGTGCTAGTCTACAGCGGGGGTTGAACACTGAAGCTTTCTTT.

This clonotype was detected only a few times. This chain uses TRBV27 with TRBJ2-7; D perhaps matches TRBD2 (5 bases). The CDR3 loop spans 14 amino acids. Trimming removed 5 bases at V and 6 bases at J, with 17 bases between. Germline V gene data show CDR1 as MNHEY and CDR2 as SMNVEV (reference sequence). The CDR3, as DNA: TGTGCCAGCAGTCCTCGGCCGGGATTTGCCGAGCAGTACTTC. Its protein is CASSPRPGFAEQYF.